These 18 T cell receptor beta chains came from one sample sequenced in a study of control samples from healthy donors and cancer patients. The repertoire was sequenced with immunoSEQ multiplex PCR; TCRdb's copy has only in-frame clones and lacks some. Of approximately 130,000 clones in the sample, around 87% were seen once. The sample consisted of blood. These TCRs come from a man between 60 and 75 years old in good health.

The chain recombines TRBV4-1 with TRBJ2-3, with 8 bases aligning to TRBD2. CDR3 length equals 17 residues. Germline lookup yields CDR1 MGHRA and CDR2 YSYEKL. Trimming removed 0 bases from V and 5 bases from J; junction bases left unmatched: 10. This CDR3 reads CASSQDRSGGRQDTQYF. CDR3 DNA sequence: TGCGCCAGCAGCCAAGATAGGAGCGGGGGTAGGCAAGATACGCAGTATTTT.

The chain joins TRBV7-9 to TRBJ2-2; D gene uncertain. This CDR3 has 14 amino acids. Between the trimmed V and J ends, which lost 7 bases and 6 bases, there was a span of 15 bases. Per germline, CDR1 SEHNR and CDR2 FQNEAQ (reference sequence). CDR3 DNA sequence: TGTGCCAGCACCCCCGGATCGTGGGCCGGGGAGCTGTTTTTT. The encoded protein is CASTPGSWAGELFF.

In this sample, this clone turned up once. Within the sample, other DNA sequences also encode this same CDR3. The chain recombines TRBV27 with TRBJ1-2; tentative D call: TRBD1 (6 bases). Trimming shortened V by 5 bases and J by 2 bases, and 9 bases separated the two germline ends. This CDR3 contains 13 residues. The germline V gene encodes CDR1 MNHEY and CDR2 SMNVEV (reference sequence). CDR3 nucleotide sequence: TGTGCCAGCAGTGCAACAGGGAACTATGGCTACACCTTC. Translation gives CASSATGNYGYTF.

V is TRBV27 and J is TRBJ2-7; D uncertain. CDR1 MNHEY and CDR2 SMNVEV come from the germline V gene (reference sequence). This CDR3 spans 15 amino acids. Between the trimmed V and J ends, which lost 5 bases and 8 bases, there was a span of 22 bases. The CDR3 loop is CASSPHRFADFKQYF. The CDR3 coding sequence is TGTGCCAGCAGTCCGCACCGTTTCGCAGACTTCAAGCAGTACTTC.

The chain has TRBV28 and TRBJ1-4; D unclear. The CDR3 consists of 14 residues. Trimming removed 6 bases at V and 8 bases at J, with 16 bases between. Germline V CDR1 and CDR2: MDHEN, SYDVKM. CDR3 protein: CASRTLASGEKLFF. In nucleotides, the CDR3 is TGTGCCAGCAGAACGCTGGCCTCCGGGGAAAAACTGTTTTTT.

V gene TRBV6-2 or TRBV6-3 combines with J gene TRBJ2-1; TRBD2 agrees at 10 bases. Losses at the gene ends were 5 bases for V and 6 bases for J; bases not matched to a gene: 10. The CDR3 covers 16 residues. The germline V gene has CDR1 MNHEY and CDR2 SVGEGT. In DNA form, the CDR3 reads TGTGCCAGCAGTACAACCCCAGCGGGGGGGCGCAATGAGCAGTTCTTC. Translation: CASSTTPAGGRNEQFF.

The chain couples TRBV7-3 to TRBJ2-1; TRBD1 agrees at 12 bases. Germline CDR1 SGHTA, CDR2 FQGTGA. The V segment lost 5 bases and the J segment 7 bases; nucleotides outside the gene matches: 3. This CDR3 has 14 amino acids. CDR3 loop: CASSRDRGLNEQFF. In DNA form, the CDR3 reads TGTGCCAGCAGCCGGGACAGGGGGCTAAATGAGCAGTTCTTC.

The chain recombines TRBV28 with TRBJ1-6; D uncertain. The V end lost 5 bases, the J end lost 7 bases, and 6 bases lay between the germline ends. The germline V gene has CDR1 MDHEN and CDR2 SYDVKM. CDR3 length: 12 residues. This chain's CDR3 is CASSLINSPLHF. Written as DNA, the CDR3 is TGTGCCAGCAGTCTGATAAATTCACCCCTCCACTTT. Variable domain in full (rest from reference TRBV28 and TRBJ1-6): DVKVTQSSRYLVKRTGEKVFLECVQDMDHENMFWYRQDPGLGLRLIYFSYDVKMKEKGDIPEGYSVSREKKERFSLILESASTNQTSMYLCASSLINSPLHFGNGTRLTVT.

For the CDR3, the DNA is TGTGCCAGCAGTGTCCACGCGGTACGCAAGCAGTACTTC. Its translation is CASSVHAVRKQYF. J is TRBJ2-7 and V is TRBV28; D gene uncertain. CDR3 length equals 13 residues. Trimming shortened V by 5 bases and J by 8 bases, and 16 bases separated the two germline ends. CDR1 is MDHEN and CDR2 is SYDVKM in the germline V gene.

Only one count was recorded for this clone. The CDR3 DNA is TGTGCCAGCAGTGATCTCTCTGGAAACACCATATATTTT. It is translated as CASSDLSGNTIYF. This chain uses TRBV6-1 with TRBJ1-3; no definite D call. The V gene's germline CDR1 is MNHNS and CDR2 SASEGT. Trimming stripped 3 bases from V and 0 bases from J, with 3 bases between. CDR3 length equals 13 residues.

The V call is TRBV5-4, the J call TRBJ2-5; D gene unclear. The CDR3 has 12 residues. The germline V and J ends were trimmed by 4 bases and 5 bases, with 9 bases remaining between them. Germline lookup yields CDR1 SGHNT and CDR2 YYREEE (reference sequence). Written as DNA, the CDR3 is TGTGCCAGCAGCGCGGTATCGGAGACCCAGTACTTC. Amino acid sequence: CASSAVSETQYF. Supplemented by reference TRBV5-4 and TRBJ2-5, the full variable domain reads ETGVTQSPTHLIKTRGQQVTLRCSSQSGHNTVSWYQQALGQGPQFIFQYYREEENGRGNFPPRFSGLQFPNYSSELNVNALELDDSALYLCASSAVSETQYFGPGTRLLVL.

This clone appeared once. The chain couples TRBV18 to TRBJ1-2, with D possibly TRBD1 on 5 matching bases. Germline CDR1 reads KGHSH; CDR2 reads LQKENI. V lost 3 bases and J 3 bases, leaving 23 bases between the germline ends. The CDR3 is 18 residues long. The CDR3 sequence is CASSPAPDSAPEDYGYTF. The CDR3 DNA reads TGTGCCAGCTCACCGGCCCCCGACAGTGCTCCCGAGGACTATGGCTACACCTTC.

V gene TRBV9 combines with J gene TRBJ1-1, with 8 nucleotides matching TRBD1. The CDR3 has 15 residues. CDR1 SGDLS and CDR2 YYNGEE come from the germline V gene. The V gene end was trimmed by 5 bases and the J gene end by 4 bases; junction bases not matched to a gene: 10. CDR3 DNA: TGTGCCAGCAGGGACGGAACTACAGGGGGCACTGAAGCTTTCTTT. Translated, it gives CASRDGTTGGTEAFF.

The CDR3 reads CASSLGKASGELFF. For the CDR3, the DNA is TGTGCCAGCAGCTTAGGAAAAGCGTCCGGGGAGCTGTTTTTT. V gene TRBV7-3 combines with J gene TRBJ2-2; D ambiguous. The V and J ends lost 2 bases and 6 bases respectively, with 10 bases between them. The CDR3 is made up of 14 amino acids. Per the germline V gene, CDR1 is SGHTA and CDR2 is FQGTGA.

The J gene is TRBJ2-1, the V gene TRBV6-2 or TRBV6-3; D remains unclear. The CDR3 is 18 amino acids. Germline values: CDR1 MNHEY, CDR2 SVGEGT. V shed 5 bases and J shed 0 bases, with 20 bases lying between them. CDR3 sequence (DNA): TGTGCCAGCAGTACCCCCGGGCTAAGGGCAATCTCCTACAATGAGCAGTTCTTC. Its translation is CASSTPGLRAISYNEQFF.

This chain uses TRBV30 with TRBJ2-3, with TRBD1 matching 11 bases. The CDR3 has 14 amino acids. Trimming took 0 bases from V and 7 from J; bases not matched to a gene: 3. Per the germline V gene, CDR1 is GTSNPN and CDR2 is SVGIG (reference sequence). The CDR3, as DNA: TGTGCCTGGAGTGTAGGACAGGGGGCAAATACGCAGTATTTT. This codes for CAWSVGQGANTQYF.

The CDR3 region is CASKESHWVYEQYF. Here the CDR3 DNA reads TGTGCCAGCAAAGAGAGCCACTGGGTCTACGAGCAGTACTTC. The V gene is TRBV6-5, the J gene TRBJ2-7; D is uncertain. Trimming cost V 7 bases and J 3 bases, with 16 bases left between them. The germline gives CDR1 MNHEY, CDR2 SVGAGI. There are 14 residues in the CDR3.

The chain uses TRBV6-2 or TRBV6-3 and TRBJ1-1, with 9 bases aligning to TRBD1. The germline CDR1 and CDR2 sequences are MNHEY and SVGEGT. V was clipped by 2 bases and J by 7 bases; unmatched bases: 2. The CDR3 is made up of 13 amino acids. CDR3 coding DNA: TGTGCCAGCAGTTACGACAGGGGGAATGAAGCTTTCTTT. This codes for CASSYDRGNEAFF.